Each of the 5 T cell receptor beta chains below was sequenced from the same sample in a study of cytomegalovirus exposure and HLA in healthy donors. The method was immunoSEQ multiplex PCR; TCRdb's version includes in-frame clones alone and lacks a portion of them. The sample lists about 240,000 clones; around 88% were seen once. Sequenced: PBMCs. The receptors derive from a woman aged 30 to 39 in good health and CMV-seropositive.

The chain joins TRBV6-1 to TRBJ1-5; D is uncertain. V was pared by 2 bases and J by 5 bases, with 13 bases between. The length of the CDR3 is 15 residues. Germline V gives CDR1 MNHNS, CDR2 SASEGT. This chain's CDR3 is CASSESGTPDQPQHF. The DNA for the CDR3 is TGTGCCAGCAGTGAATCGGGTACACCCGATCAGCCCCAGCATTTT.

The chain is built from TRBV2 and TRBJ1-1; 10 bases map to TRBD1. The CDR3 totals 13 residues. Germline V gene data show CDR1 as SNHLY and CDR2 as FYNNEI. The V gene end was trimmed by 7 bases and the J gene end by 10 bases; junction bases not matched to a gene: 9. The CDR3 sequence: CASTRDRGRAAFF. The CDR3 DNA sequence: TGTGCCAGCACCAGAGACAGGGGGCGAGCAGCTTTCTTT.

The J gene is TRBJ2-5, the V gene TRBV6-1, with 14 bases identical to TRBD2. V was pared by 4 bases and J by 5 bases, with 9 bases of the junction left unmatched. This CDR3 has 17 amino acids. Germline CDR1 and CDR2: MNHNS and SASEGT. The CDR3 DNA follows: TGTGCCAGCAGTGCTCGAAGACTAGCGGGAGGGGGGGAGACCCAGTACTTC. It specifies CASSARRLAGGGETQYF.

J is TRBJ1-1 and V is TRBV28, with a tentative D call TRBD1 (5 bases). Trimming pared 1 base from V and 1 base from J, leaving 13 bases between. Germline CDR1 is MDHEN and CDR2 is SYDVKM. This CDR3 contains 16 residues. The CDR3, as DNA: TGTGCCAGCAGTTTATTTTATATGCAGGGGAACACTGAAGCTTTCTTT. Its translation is CASSLFYMQGNTEAFF. Looking up the rest from reference TRBV28 and TRBJ1-1 gives the full variable domain: DVKVTQSSRYLVKRTGEKVFLECVQDMDHENMFWYRQDPGLGLRLIYFSYDVKMKEKGDIPEGYSVSREKKERFSLILESASTNQTSMYLCASSLFYMQGNTEAFFGQGTRLTVV.

The chain recombines TRBV5-1 with TRBJ2-3; D possibly corresponds to TRBD1 (7 bases). Deletions cut 0 bases from V and 5 bases from J, with 25 bases between. The length of the CDR3 is 19 residues. CDR1 is SGHRS and CDR2 is YFSETQ in the germline V gene. CDR3 sequence (DNA): TGCGCCAGCAGCTTGGGGGAAGCCCTGAGGAGGGGGCGCAAAGATACGCAGTATTTT. Protein sequence: CASSLGEALRRGRKDTQYF.